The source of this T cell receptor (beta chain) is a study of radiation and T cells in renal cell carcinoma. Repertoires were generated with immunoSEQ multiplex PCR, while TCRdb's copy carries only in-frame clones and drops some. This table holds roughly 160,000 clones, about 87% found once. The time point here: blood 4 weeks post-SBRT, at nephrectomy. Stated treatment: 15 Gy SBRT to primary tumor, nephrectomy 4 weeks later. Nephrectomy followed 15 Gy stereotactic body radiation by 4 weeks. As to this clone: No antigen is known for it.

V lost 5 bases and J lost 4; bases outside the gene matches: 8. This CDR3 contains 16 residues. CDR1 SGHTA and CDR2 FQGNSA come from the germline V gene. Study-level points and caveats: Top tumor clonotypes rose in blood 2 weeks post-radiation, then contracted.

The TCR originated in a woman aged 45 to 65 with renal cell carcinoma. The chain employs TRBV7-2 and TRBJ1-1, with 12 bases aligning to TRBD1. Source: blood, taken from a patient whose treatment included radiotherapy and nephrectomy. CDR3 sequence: CASSIRDRGPGTEAFF. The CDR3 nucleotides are TGTGCCAGCAGCATCAGGGACAGGGGGCCGGGCACTGAAGCTTTCTTT.